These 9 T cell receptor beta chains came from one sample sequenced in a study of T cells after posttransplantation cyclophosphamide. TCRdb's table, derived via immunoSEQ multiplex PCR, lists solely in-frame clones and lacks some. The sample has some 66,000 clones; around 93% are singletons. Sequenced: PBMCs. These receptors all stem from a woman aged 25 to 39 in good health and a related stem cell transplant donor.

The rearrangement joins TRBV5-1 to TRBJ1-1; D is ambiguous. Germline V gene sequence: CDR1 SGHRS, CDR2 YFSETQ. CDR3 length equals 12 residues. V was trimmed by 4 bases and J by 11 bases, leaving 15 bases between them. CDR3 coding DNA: TGCGCCAGCAGCCCTAGGACCGGGCTGGCTTTCTTT. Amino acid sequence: CASSPRTGLAFF. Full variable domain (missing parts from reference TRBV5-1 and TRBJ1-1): KAGVTQTPRYLIKTRGQQVTLSCSPISGHRSVSWYQQTPGQGLQFLFEYFSETQRNKGNFPGRFSGRQFSNSRSEMNVSTLELGDSALYLCASSPRTGLAFFGQGTRLTVV.

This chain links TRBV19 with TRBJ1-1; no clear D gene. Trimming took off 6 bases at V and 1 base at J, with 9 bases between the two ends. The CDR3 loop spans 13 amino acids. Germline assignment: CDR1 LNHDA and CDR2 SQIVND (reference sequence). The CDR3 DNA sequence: TGTGCCAGTAGCACAAATGAGAACACTGAAGCTTTCTTT. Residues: CASSTNENTEAFF.

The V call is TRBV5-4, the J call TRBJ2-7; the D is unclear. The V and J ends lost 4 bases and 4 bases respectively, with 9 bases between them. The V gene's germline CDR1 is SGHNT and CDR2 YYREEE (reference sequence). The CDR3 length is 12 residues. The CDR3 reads CASSVDGYEQYF. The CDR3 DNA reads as TGTGCCAGCAGCGTGGACGGTTACGAGCAGTACTTC.

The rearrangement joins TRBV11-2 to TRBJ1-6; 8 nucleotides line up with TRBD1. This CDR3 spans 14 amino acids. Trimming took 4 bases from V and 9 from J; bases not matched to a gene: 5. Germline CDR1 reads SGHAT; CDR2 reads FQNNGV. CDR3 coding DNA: TGTGCCAGCAGCTCGGACAGGGTCCGTTCACCCCTCCACTTT. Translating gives CASSSDRVRSPLHF. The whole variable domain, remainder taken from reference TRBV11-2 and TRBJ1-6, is EAGVAQSPRYKIIEKRQSVAFWCNPISGHATLYWYQQILGQGPKLLIQFQNNGVVDDSQLPKDRFSAERLKGVDSTLKIQPAKLEDSAVYLCASSSDRVRSPLHFGNGTRLTVT.

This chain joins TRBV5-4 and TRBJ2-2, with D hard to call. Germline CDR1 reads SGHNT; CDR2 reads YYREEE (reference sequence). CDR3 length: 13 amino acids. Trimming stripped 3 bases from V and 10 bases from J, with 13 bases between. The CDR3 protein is CASSSITNEELFF. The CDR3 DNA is TGTGCCAGCAGCTCGATTACGAACGAGGAGCTGTTTTTT.

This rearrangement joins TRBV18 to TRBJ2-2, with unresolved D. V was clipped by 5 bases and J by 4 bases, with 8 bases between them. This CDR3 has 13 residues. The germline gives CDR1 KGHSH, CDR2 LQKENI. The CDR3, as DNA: TGTGCCAGCTCAATCGACACCACCGGGGAGCTGTTTTTT. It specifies CASSIDTTGELFF.

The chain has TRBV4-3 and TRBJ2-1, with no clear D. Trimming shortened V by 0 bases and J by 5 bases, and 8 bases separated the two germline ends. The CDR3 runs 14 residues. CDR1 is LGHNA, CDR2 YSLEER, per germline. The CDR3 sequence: CASSQEGTHNEQFF. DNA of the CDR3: TGCGCCAGCAGCCAAGAGGGAACACACAATGAGCAGTTCTTC.

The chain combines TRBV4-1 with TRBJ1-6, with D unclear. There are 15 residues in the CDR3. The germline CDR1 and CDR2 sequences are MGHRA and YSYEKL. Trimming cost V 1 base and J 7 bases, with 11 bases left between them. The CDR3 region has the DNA TGCGCCAGCAGCCAAGTTAAGGAGGGAAATTCACCCCTCCACTTT. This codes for CASSQVKEGNSPLHF.

The chain's CDR3 is CASSWGFRDYGYTF. The DNA of the CDR3 is TGTGCCAGCAGCTGGGGCTTTAGGGACTATGGCTACACCTTC. The chain uses TRBV13 and TRBJ1-2; the D gene is possibly TRBD1 (5 bases). V lost 4 bases, J lost 3 bases, and 12 bases lay in between. Germline V lookup: CDR1 PRHDT, CDR2 FYEKMQ (reference sequence). This CDR3 comprises 14 residues.